This TCR beta chain was obtained from a study of CD8 T cells in Susac syndrome. RNA totalling roughly 0.45 to 1 ug underwent reverse transcription with random hexamers. TCRdb re-called the immunoSEQ multiplex PCR reads through MiXCR, storing one row per CDR3 protein. This table holds about 90,000 distinct CDR3 sequences, around 93% found once. Unmatched junction bases numbered 8, after V lost 5 bases and J lost 1 base. This CDR3 region has 16 residues. Germline CDR1 and CDR2: MGHRA and YSYEKL. V is TRBV4-1 and J is TRBJ2-7; 10 positions agree with TRBD2. Input material: CD8+ T cells from PBMCs. The sequence derives from a human donor in good health. The CDR3 nucleotides are TGCGCCAGCAGCGTCCACCCTAGCGGGGGATCCTACGAGCAGTACTTC. This encodes CASSVHPSGGSYEQYF.